This section outlines one T cell receptor beta chain sequence together with its context. No cognate antigen has been identified for it. The sample holds no much larger clone one base away, and base qualities are not on file. The V end loses 1 base and the J end loses 1 base, and a stretch of 10 bases separates them. The germline V gene specifies SGHVS as CDR1 and FNYEAQ as CDR2. There are 15 amino acids in the CDR3, from cysteine to phenylalanine inclusive. CDR3 DNA only is kept here, 45 bases in frame from base 1. These data are taken from a study of T cells in placental villitis. Study-wide context: Placental TCR-beta repertoires were compared across villitis of unknown etiology, gestational-age-matched unaffected controls, and infectious villitis in order to test an allograft-versus-infection hypothesis.

Using the immunoSEQ v4 bias-controlled multiplex PCR assay, run blinded to group allocation, TCR-beta CDR3 regions were amplified from genomic DNA. Reference gene primers were added alongside TCR-beta primers to estimate nucleated cell and T cell quantities per sample. Sequencing of the libraries was performed on an Illumina MiSeq with a 100-cycle paired-end protocol. As for the authors' bioinformatics: Diversity and richness were calculated in immunoSEQ Analyzer software; richness by iChao1, clonality based on Pielou evenness and Shannon diversity (0-1, higher means less diverse). CDR3 amino acid sequences together with V/J genes were queried against VDJdb for CMV, EBV and influenza A specificities, with confidence 3 and substitution 2 applied. TCR-beta amino acid clonotype overlap between villitis of unknown etiology, infectious villitis and control repertoires was assessed with the Morisita-Horn index. The clones in this table, taken by TCRdb from immuneACCESS, are in-frame only. Not every clone is retained; where verified, under half of the shortfall comes from an unresolved V gene, and the cause of the rest is unknown. V and J calls plus clone size are reproduced from that table; the DNA served to infer D and trimming. This sample is represented by about 3,100 clones; around 79% of them were singletons. The ten largest clones add up to approximately 17% of the sample.

General findings and caveats noted by the study authors: Sequencing bulk tissue made it impossible to distinguish helper, regulatory or cytotoxic T cells or to tell maternal from fetal T cells, and the approach excluded gamma-delta receptors. Higher CMV-specific clone frequencies were found in infectious CMV cases than in villitis of unknown etiology (around 0.01 vs 0.001), and no difference in CMV-specific clone frequencies was seen between villitis of unknown etiology and controls. Paraffin blocks contained small amounts of decidua, so some captured T cells, especially in controls, may have been decidual rather than villous infiltrates.

The five infectious villitis placentae, four with confirmed cytomegalovirus and one with Toxoplasma gondii, were included without being matched to the other groups. In the infectious villitis group, the mothers were found to be younger and to have smaller fetuses, and preterm delivery or intrauterine demise was recorded in a couple of cases. Placentae were collected after delivery and underwent gross and histological evaluation before archival tissue selection. Five 10-micron scrolls were cut from each FFPE block, and DNA was then isolated using the AllPrep DNA/RNA FFPE Tissue kit. DNA concentration and purity were evaluated by NanoDrop, whereas RNA quality was assessed on a Bioanalyzer.

The source material was placental tissue containing maternal and fetal cells. This chain is built from TRBV7-6 and TRBJ1-2; the D gene is possibly TRBD1, with 5 bases matching. The receptor comes from a human patient with infectious villitis; the placental T cells may come from both mother and fetus. The bases are TGTGCCAGCAGCTTAGACGGGGGGTTTAACTATGGCTACACCTTC. Its product reads: CASSLDGGFNYGYTF.